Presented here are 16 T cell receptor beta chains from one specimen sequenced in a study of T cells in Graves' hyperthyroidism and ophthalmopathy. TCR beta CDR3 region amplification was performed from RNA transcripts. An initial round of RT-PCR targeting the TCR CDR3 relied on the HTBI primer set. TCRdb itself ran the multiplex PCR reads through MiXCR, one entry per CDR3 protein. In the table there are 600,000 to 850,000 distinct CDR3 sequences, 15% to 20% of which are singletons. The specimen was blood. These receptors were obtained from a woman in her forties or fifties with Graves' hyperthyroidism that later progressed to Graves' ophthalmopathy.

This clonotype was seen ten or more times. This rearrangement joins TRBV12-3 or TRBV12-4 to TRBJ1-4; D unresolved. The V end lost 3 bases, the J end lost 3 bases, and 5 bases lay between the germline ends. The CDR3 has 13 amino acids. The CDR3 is CASSLRANEKLFF. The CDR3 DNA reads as TGTGCCAGCAGTTTGCGGGCTAATGAAAAACTGTTTTTT.

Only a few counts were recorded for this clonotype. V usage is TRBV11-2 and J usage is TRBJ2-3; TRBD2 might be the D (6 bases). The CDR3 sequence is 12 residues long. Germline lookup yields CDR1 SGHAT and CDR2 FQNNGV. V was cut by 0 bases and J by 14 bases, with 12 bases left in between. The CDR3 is CASSLDITSMYF. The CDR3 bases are TGTGCCAGCAGCTTAGATATTACTAGCATGTATTTT.

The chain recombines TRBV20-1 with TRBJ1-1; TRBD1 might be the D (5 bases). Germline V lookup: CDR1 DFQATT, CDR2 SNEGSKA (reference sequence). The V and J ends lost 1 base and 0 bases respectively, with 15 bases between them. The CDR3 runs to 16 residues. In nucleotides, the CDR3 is TGCAGTGCTAGAGGGCTCCCATTGGGGCTGAACACTGAAGCTTTCTTT. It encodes CSARGLPLGLNTEAFF.

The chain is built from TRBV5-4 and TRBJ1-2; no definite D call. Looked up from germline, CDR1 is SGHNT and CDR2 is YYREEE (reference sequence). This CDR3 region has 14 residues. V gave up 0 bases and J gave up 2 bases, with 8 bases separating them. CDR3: CASSLVWSNYGYTF. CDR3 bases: TGTGCCAGCAGCTTGGTTTGGTCCAACTATGGCTACACCTTC.

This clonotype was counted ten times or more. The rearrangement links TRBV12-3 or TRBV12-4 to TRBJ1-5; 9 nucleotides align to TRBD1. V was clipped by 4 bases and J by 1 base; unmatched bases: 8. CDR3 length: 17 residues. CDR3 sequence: CASSSTGTGLSNQPQHF. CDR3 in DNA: TGTGCCAGCAGTTCCACCGGGACAGGGCTGAGCAATCAGCCCCAGCATTTT.

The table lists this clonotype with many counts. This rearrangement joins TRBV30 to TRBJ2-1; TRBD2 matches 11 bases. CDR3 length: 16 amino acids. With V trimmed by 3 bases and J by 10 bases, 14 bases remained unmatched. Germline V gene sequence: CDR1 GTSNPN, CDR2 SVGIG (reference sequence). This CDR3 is CAWRLYGTSGLGEQFF. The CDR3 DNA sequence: TGTGCCTGGAGACTCTACGGGACTAGCGGCCTCGGGGAGCAGTTCTTC.

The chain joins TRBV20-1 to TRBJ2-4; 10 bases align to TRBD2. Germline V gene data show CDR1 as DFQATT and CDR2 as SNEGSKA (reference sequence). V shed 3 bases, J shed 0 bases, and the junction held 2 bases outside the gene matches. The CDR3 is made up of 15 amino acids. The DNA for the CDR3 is TGCAGTGCTAGTCGGACTAGCGGAGCCAAAAACATTCAGTACTTC. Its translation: CSASRTSGAKNIQYF.

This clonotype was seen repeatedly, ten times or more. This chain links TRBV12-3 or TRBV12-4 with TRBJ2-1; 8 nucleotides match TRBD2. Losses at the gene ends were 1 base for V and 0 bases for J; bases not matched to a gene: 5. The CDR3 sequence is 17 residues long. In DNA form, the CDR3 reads TGTGCCAGCAGTTTAGGCGTACTAGCGGTCTCCTACAATGAGCAGTTCTTC. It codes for CASSLGVLAVSYNEQFF.

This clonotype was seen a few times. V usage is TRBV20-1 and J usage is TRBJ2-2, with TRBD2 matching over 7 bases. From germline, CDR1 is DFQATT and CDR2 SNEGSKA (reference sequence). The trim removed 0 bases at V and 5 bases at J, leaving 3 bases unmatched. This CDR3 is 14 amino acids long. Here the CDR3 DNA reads TGCAGTGCTAGAGAGGGAGGGAGGACCGGGGAGCTGTTTTTT. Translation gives CSAREGGRTGELFF.

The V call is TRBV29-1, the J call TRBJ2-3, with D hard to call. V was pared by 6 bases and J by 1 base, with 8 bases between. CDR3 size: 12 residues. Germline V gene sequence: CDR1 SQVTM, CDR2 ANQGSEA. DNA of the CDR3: TGCAGCGTACTTCGGGGCACAGATACGCAGTATTTT. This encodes CSVLRGTDTQYF.

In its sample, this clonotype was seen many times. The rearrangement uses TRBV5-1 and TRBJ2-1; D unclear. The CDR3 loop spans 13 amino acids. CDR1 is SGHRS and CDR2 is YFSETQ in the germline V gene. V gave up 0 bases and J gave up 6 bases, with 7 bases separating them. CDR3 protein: CASSLAGTNEQFF. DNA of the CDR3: TGCGCCAGCAGCTTGGCAGGCACCAATGAGCAGTTCTTC.

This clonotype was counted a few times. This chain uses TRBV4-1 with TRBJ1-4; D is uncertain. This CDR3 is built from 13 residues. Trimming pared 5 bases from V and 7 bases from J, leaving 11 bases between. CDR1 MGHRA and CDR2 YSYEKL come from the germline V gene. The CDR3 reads CASSEVGGEKLFF. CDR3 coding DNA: TGCGCCAGCAGCGAGGTTGGTGGTGAAAAACTGTTTTTT.

The CDR3 spells CASSDRPLEQFF. The CDR3 bases are TGTGCCAGCAGTGACAGGCCCTTGGAGCAGTTCTTC. This sequence joins TRBV6-2 or TRBV6-3 and TRBJ2-1, with a possible D match to TRBD1 (6 bases). Germline V gene data show CDR1 as MNHEY and CDR2 as SVGEGT. V shed 5 bases and J shed 10 bases, with 12 bases lying between them. This CDR3 contains 12 residues.

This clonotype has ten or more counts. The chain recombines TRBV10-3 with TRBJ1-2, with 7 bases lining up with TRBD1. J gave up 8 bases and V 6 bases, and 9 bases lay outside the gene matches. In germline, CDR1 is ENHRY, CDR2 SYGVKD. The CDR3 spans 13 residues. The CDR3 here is CAISVQGEEGYTF. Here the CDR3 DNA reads TGTGCCATCAGCGTCCAGGGGGAGGAAGGCTACACCTTC.

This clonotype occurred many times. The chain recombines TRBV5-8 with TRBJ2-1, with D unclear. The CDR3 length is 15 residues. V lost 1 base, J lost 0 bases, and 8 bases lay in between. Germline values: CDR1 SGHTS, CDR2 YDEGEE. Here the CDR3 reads CASSLSLNSYNEQFF. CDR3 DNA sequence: TGTGCCAGCAGCTTGTCCCTTAACTCCTACAATGAGCAGTTCTTC.

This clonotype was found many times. In DNA form, the CDR3 reads TGTGCCAGCAGTTTAGATCAAGGGGGCCTTGGCTACACCTTC. Protein: CASSLDQGGLGYTF. This rearrangement joins TRBV12-3 or TRBV12-4 to TRBJ1-2, with 7 bases lining up with TRBD1. V gave up 1 base and J gave up 7 bases; unmatched junction bases: 6. This CDR3 has 14 residues.